This T cell receptor beta chain was recorded in a study of graft-versus-host responses after intestinal transplantation. Overall study: Transplant types were multivisceral, liver-intestinal, or isolated intestinal.

Sequenced by immunoSEQ multiplex PCR; TCRdb stores in-frame clones only, minus some. The table shows 15,000 to 20,000 clones, with 82% occurring only once. Graft samples were processed, releasing intraepithelial and lamina propria lymphocytes. The germline CDR1 and CDR2 sequences are MNHEY and SMNVEV (reference sequence). Trimming shortened V by 2 bases and J by 0 bases, and 5 bases separated the two germline ends. This CDR3 comprises 14 residues. Findings of the study overall: Allografts carried high graft-versus-host to host-versus-graft clonal ratios in patients having graft-donor T cell macrochimerism. Recipient marrow showed GvH clones, some seen first in ileum or blood.

In regard to this clone: Antigen unknown.

This receptor was obtained from a human patient who received an intestinal transplant, so some T cells may come from the graft donor. The starting material was ileum tissue, obtained 17 days after transplant. This rearrangement joins TRBV27 to TRBJ2-1; unclear D gene. The chain's CDR3 is CASSLAGSYNEQFF. As DNA, the CDR3 is TGTGCCAGCAGTTTAGCAGGCTCCTACAATGAGCAGTTCTTC.